A selection of T cell receptor beta chains follows, all from one sample in a study of blood T cell repertoires in COVID-19. Sequencing used immunoSEQ multiplex PCR; TCRdb keeps in-frame clones, though not all of them. The sample holds fewer than 300,000 clones; around nine tenths are singletons and the top ten take 0.7% to 0.9%. Sequenced material: peripheral blood. The receptors come from a man between 25 and 39 years old with acute or convalescent COVID-19. The CDR3 runs from the conserved cysteine through the conserved F or W. D genes are given only for firm matches. Expanded clones get a size class; other rows say once, few or many, or leave the size out.

size	V	D	J	CDR3	DNA
-	TRBV7-2	-	TRBJ1-6	CASSPGQFNSPLHF	TGTGCCAGCAGCCCCGGACAGTTTAATTCACCCCTCCACTTT
-	TRBV4-1	TRBD2	TRBJ2-1	CASSHQGLARGNEQFF	TGCGCCAGCAGCCACCAGGGACTAGCTCGGGGGAATGAGCAGTTCTTC
few	TRBV19	-	TRBJ1-5	CASTRYQYSNQPQHF	TGTGCCAGTACCAGGTACCAATATAGCAATCAGCCCCAGCATTTT
-	TRBV6-5	TRBD1	TRBJ2-7	CASTDRGRINYEQYF	TGTGCCAGCACGGACAGGGGGCGTATAAACTACGAGCAGTACTTC
-	TRBV27	TRBD1	TRBJ2-6	CASSFGAFWDRLTSGANVLTF	TGTGCCAGCAGTTTTGGGGCGTTTTGGGACAGATTAACCTCTGGGGCCAACGTCCTGACTTTC
-	TRBV19	TRBD1	TRBJ1-2	CASSIYGTGFHYGYTF	TGTGCCAGTAGTATATATGGGACAGGGTTCCACTATGGCTACACCTTC
-	TRBV9	TRBD2	TRBJ2-2	CASSAVSGTGTGELFF	TGTGCCAGCAGCGCCGTTAGCGGGACCGGCACCGGGGAGCTGTTTTTT
once	TRBV19	TRBD1	TRBJ1-2	CASNPGTGLYGYTF	TGTGCCAGTAACCCCGGGACAGGGTTATATGGCTACACCTTC
-	TRBV3-1/TRBV3-2	-	TRBJ1-1	CASSRGTLNTEAFF	TGTGCCAGCAGCCGCGGGACCCTGAACACTGAAGCTTTCTTT
-	TRBV12-3/TRBV12-4	-	TRBJ1-5	CASGPTGNQPQHF	TGTGCCAGCGGCCCTACAGGGAATCAGCCCCAGCATTTT
-	TRBV20-1	-	TRBJ1-2	CSASTQGRDDGYTF	TGCAGTGCTAGTACTCAGGGCCGAGACGACGGCTACACCTTC
-	TRBV5-1	TRBD1	TRBJ1-1	CASSPPLKGQGSTEAFF	TGCGCCAGCAGCCCACCTTTGAAAGGACAGGGAAGTACTGAAGCTTTCTTT
-	TRBV6-5	-	TRBJ1-4	CASSFRQTTNEKLFF	TGTGCCAGCAGTTTCAGACAGACAACTAATGAAAAACTGTTTTTT
-	TRBV14	-	TRBJ2-7	CASSQSGISYEQYF	TGTGCCAGCAGCCAAAGCGGTATCTCCTACGAGCAGTACTTC
few	TRBV27	-	TRBJ1-2	CASSFQGLVGYTF	TGTGCCAGCAGTTTCCAGGGGCTGGTTGGCTACACCTTC
-	TRBV9	TRBD1	TRBJ1-2	CASSRVGQGGTYGYTF	TGTGCCAGCAGTCGGGTAGGACAGGGCGGTACCTATGGCTACACCTTC
once	TRBV7-3	-	TRBJ1-2	CASSLSVDYGYTF	TGTGCCAGCAGCTTAAGCGTGGACTATGGCTACACCTTC
-	TRBV12-5	TRBD1	TRBJ2-5	CASGSGTGRTETQYF	TGTGCTAGTGGTTCGGGGACAGGGCGGACGGAGACCCAGTACTTC
once	TRBV27	TRBD1	TRBJ1-5	CASSSWTGGGYQPQHF	TGTGCCAGCAGTAGCTGGACAGGGGGGGGGTATCAGCCCCAGCATTTT
-	TRBV6-6	-	TRBJ1-3	CASSLESRNTIYF	TGTGCCAGCAGCCTCGAGTCTAGAAACACCATATATTTT
-	TRBV5-1	-	TRBJ2-1	CASSLVLVGAYNEQFF	TGCGCCAGCAGCTTGGTGCTCGTCGGGGCCTACAATGAGCAGTTCTTC
-	TRBV19	-	TRBJ2-7	CASSPLPGYEQYF	TGTGCCAGTAGTCCGCTTCCGGGCTACGAGCAGTACTTC
-	TRBV6-5	-	TRBJ1-2	CASSYLTAGNGYTF	TGTGCCAGCAGTTATCTTACGGCAGGGAACGGCTACACCTTC
-	TRBV6-5	-	TRBJ1-5	CASKSGSGNQPQHF	TGTGCCAGCAAGAGCGGATCTGGCAATCAGCCCCAGCATTTT
once	TRBV2	-	TRBJ1-2	CASGRGVRGGYTF	TGTGCCAGCGGGCGGGGGGTAAGGGGTGGCTACACCTTC
-	TRBV6-5	TRBD1	TRBJ1-1	CASRRDRGNTEAFF	TGTGCCAGCAGAAGGGACAGGGGGAACACTGAAGCTTTCTTT
-	TRBV7-9	TRBD1	TRBJ1-3	CASSLGGTDTGNTIYF	TGTGCCAGCAGCTTAGGGGGGACAGATACTGGAAACACCATATATTTT
-	TRBV7-2	TRBD2	TRBJ2-1	CASSSKASGGANEQFF	TGTGCCAGCAGCTCAAAAGCTAGCGGGGGGGCCAATGAGCAGTTCTTC
once	TRBV28	-	TRBJ2-1	CASRPGGSGDNEQFF	TGTGCCAGCAGACCCGGGGGTAGCGGTGACAATGAGCAGTTCTTC
few	TRBV5-6	-	TRBJ2-1	CASSQGISSYNEQFF	TGTGCCAGCAGCCAGGGGATTAGCTCCTACAATGAGCAGTTCTTC
-	TRBV7-9	-	TRBJ2-5	CASSSQETQYF	TGTGCCAGCAGCTCGCAAGAGACCCAGTACTTC
-	TRBV4-1	TRBD1	TRBJ1-2	CASSLYPRDRRDGYTF	TGCGCCAGCAGCCTATACCCCCGGGACAGGCGAGATGGCTACACCTTC
-	TRBV29-1	-	TRBJ1-2	CSVYTRTGSRGYTF	TGCAGCGTCTACACGCGCACAGGGTCTCGTGGCTACACCTTC
few	TRBV28	-	TRBJ1-4	CASSFGGAWEKLFF	TGTGCCAGCAGTTTCGGGGGGGCTTGGGAAAAACTGTTTTTT
once	TRBV3-1/TRBV3-2	-	TRBJ2-4	CASSQLGQKNIQYF	TGTGCCAGCAGCCAACTGGGCCAGAAAAACATTCAGTACTTC
-	TRBV5-1	TRBD1	TRBJ2-1	CASSPLGRGQANEQFF	TGCGCCAGCAGCCCCCTGGGCAGGGGGCAAGCCAATGAGCAGTTCTTC
-	TRBV11-2	-	TRBJ1-5	CASSLRVNQPQHF	TGTGCCAGCAGCTTACGGGTGAATCAGCCCCAGCATTTT
-	TRBV28	TRBD1	TRBJ1-1	CASSPWDRNTEAFF	TGTGCCAGCAGTCCATGGGACAGGAACACTGAAGCTTTCTTT
-	TRBV2	-	TRBJ1-1	CASAKGAGTEAFF	TGTGCCTCGGCTAAAGGGGCGGGGACTGAAGCTTTCTTT
-	TRBV7-9	-	TRBJ2-5	CASREGRETQYF	TGTGCCAGCAGGGAGGGTCGAGAGACCCAGTACTTC
-	TRBV5-1	TRBD2	TRBJ2-2	CASSLGLAGAPGTGELFF	TGTGCCAGCAGCTTGGGACTAGCGGGAGCCCCGGGCACCGGGGAGCTGTTTTTT
-	TRBV21-1	-	TRBJ2-2	CASTMRGLGQGPGANTGELFF	TGTGCCAGCACCATGAGGGGGTTGGGACAGGGGCCCGGCGCGAACACCGGGGAGCTGTTTTTT
-	TRBV6-1	-	TRBJ1-6	CASSVGSHTDNSPLHF	TGTGCCAGCAGTGTCGGGAGTCATACTGATAATTCACCCCTCCACTTT
-	TRBV5-1	TRBD2	TRBJ2-5	CASSQLAGGETQYF	TGCGCCAGCAGCCAACTAGCGGGAGGAGAGACCCAGTACTTC
-	TRBV28	TRBD2	TRBJ2-1	CASSLSGGRAREQFF	TGTGCCAGCAGTTTGAGTGGTGGGAGGGCCCGGGAGCAGTTCTTC
-	TRBV27	-	TRBJ2-1	CASKYGGGEQFF	TGTGCCAGCAAGTACGGGGGAGGTGAGCAGTTCTTC
-	TRBV29-1	-	TRBJ1-1	CSVGAGFTEAFF	TGCAGCGTTGGTGCAGGTTTCACTGAAGCTTTCTTT
-	TRBV11-2	TRBD2	TRBJ2-1	CASSAPGTTSAEQFF	TGTGCCAGCAGCGCGCCCGGGACTACTTCAGCTGAGCAGTTCTTC
-	TRBV6-4	TRBD1	TRBJ1-6	CASFDRGEVNSPLHF	TGTGCCAGCTTCGACAGGGGAGAGGTTAATTCACCCCTCCACTTT
-	TRBV28	TRBD1	TRBJ2-7	CASSLHAGGLYEQYF	TGTGCCAGCAGTTTACACGCAGGGGGCTTGTACGAGCAGTACTTC
-	TRBV28	TRBD2	TRBJ2-1	CASSLVASGGRDEQFF	TGTGCCAGCAGTTTAGTGGCTAGCGGGGGGAGGGATGAGCAGTTCTTC
-	TRBV3-1/TRBV3-2	-	TRBJ1-2	CASSQGGTYYGYTF	TGTGCCAGCAGCCAAGGCGGGACGTACTATGGCTACACCTTC
-	TRBV12-3/TRBV12-4	-	TRBJ2-2	CASTREGELFF	TGTGCCAGCACACGTGAGGGGGAGCTGTTTTTT
-	TRBV25-1	-	TRBJ2-1	CASSSQGVVNEQFF	TGTGCCAGCAGTAGCCAGGGTGTCGTCAATGAGCAGTTCTTC
-	TRBV5-1	TRBD2	TRBJ2-5	CASSLVTGGTQETQYF	TGCGCCAGCAGCTTGGTTACGGGGGGTACCCAAGAGACCCAGTACTTC
-	TRBV5-5	TRBD1	TRBJ2-6	CASSPTGTGGGANVLTF	TGTGCCAGCAGCCCGACGGGGACAGGTGGCGGGGCCAACGTCCTGACTTTC
-	TRBV16	-	TRBJ1-3	CASRTGFSGNTIYF	TGTGCCAGCAGGACGGGTTTCTCTGGAAACACCATATATTTT
-	TRBV30	TRBD1	TRBJ2-5	CAWDDRVHQRRETQYF	TGTGCCTGGGACGACAGGGTTCACCAGCGGAGAGAGACCCAGTACTTC
-	TRBV28	-	TRBJ1-5	CASSPASLSQPQHF	TGTGCCAGCAGTCCCGCGTCTTTGAGTCAGCCCCAGCATTTT